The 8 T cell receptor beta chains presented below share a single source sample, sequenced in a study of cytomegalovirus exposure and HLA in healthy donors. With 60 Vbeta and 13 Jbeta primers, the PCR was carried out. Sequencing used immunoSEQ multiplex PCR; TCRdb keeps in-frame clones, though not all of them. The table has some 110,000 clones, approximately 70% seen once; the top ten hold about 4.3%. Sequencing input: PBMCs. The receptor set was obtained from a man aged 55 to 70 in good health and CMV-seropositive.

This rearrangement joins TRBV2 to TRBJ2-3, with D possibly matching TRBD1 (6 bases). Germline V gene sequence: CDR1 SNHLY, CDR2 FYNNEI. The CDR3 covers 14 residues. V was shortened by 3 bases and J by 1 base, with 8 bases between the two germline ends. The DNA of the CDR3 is TGTGCCAGCAGTGACAGGGGCCGCACAGATACGCAGTATTTT. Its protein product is CASSDRGRTDTQYF.

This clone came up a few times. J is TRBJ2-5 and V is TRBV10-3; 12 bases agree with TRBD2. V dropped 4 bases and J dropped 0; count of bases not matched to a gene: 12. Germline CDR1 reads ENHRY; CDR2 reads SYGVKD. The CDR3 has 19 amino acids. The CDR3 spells CAISVGLSLAGGYQETQYF. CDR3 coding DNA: TGTGCCATCAGTGTCGGGTTGAGTCTAGCGGGGGGGTACCAAGAGACCCAGTACTTC.

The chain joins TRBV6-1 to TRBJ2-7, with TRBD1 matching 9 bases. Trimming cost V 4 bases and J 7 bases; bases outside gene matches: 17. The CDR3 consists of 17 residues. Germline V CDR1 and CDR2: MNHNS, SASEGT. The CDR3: CASSGGTGPTTFLEQYF. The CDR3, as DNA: TGTGCCAGCAGTGGCGGGACAGGGCCAACTACCTTCCTGGAGCAGTACTTC.

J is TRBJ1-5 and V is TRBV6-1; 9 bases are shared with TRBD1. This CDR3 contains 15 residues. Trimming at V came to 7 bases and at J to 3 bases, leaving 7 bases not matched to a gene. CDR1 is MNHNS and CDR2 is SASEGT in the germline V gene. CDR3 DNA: TGTGCCAGCAATCGTTGGACAGGGGTCAATCAGCCCCAGCATTTT. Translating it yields CASNRWTGVNQPQHF.

CDR3 bases: TGTGCCAGCAGCTTTGGACTAGCGAACACCGGGGAGCTGTTTTTT. Translation: CASSFGLANTGELFF. The chain uses TRBV7-3 and TRBJ2-2; TRBD2 matches 7 bases. V was pared by 3 bases and J by 0 bases, with 1 base of the junction left unmatched. The germline CDR1 and CDR2 sequences are SGHTA and FQGTGA. The CDR3 spans 15 residues.

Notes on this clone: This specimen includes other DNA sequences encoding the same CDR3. CDR3 region: CSVDRTGNTEAFF. Here the CDR3 DNA reads TGCAGCGTTGATAGGACAGGGAACACTGAAGCTTTCTTT. The rearrangement uses TRBV29-1 and TRBJ1-1, with 7 bases fitting TRBD1. The germline V gene encodes CDR1 SQVTM and CDR2 ANQGSEA. V lost 3 bases and J lost 1; bases outside the gene matches: 2. The CDR3 has 13 residues.

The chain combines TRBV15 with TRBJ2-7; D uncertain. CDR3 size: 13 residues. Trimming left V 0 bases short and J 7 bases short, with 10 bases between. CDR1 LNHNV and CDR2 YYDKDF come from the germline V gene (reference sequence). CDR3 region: CATSRDRWREQYF. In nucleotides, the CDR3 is TGTGCCACCAGCAGAGATAGGTGGCGGGAGCAGTACTTC.

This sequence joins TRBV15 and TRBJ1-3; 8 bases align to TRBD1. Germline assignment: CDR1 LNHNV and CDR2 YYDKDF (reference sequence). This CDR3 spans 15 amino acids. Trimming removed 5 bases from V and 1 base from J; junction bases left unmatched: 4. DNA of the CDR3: TGTGCCACCAGCGCACGGACAGGGTCTGGAAACACCATATATTTT. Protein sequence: CATSARTGSGNTIYF.